The 6 T cell receptor beta chains below were found in one sample sequenced in a study of cytomegalovirus exposure and HLA in healthy donors. Primers included in the PCR were 60 Vbeta and 13 Jbeta primers. Generated by immunoSEQ multiplex PCR, the TCRdb table keeps only in-frame clones and is missing some. The sample contains 200,000 to 250,000 clones, about 75% of which appear only once. Sequencing input: PBMCs. All receptors come from a woman in her 30s in good health and CMV-seronegative.

The chain recombines TRBV30 with TRBJ2-1; 12 bases align to TRBD2. The CDR3 spans 17 residues. The germline gives CDR1 GTSNPN, CDR2 SVGIG (reference sequence). V lost 5 bases to trimming and J lost 8 bases; unmatched junction nucleotides: 16. The CDR3 here is CAWGGRLAGGPSDEQFF. In DNA form, the CDR3 reads TGTGCCTGGGGAGGGCGGCTAGCGGGAGGGCCCTCGGATGAGCAGTTCTTC.

The rearrangement uses TRBV5-5 and TRBJ1-1; no reliable D call. Germline-derived CDR1 and CDR2 are SGHKS and YYEKEE (reference sequence). The V gene lost 0 bases and the J gene lost 2 bases, with 11 bases spanning the gap. CDR3 length: 15 amino acids. CDR3 coding DNA: TGTGCCAGCAGCTTGGCCTACGGGTTAAACACTGAAGCTTTCTTT. Protein sequence: CASSLAYGLNTEAFF.

The rearrangement links TRBV30 to TRBJ2-5; the D gene is possibly TRBD1 (5 bases). V dropped 0 bases and J dropped 5 bases, with 10 bases sitting between them. The germline gives CDR1 GTSNPN, CDR2 SVGIG (reference sequence). CDR3 length: 13 amino acids. The CDR3 region is CAWSVVYRETQYF. The CDR3 nucleotides are TGTGCCTGGAGTGTAGTCTACAGGGAGACCCAGTACTTC.

CDR3 DNA: TGTGCCAGCAGCTTAAGGGACAGGTCCCGAGAGACCCAGTACTTC. This encodes CASSLRDRSRETQYF. The chain uses TRBV7-3 and TRBJ2-5, with TRBD1 identical over 8 bases. J gave up 4 bases and V 1 base, and 5 bases lay outside the gene matches. This CDR3 region has 15 residues. Per germline, CDR1 SGHTA and CDR2 FQGTGA.

This clone has just a few counts. The rearrangement uses TRBV5-1 and TRBJ1-4; 12 nucleotides line up with TRBD1. Germline trimming cut 5 bases from V and 8 bases from J; bases unmatched to any gene: 4. CDR1 is SGHRS, CDR2 YFSETQ, per germline. This CDR3 has 14 amino acids. In DNA, the CDR3 is TGCGCCAGCAGTCGGGACAGGGGGCTGGAAAAACTGTTTTTT. Protein product: CASSRDRGLEKLFF.

The V gene is TRBV30, the J gene TRBJ1-2; D not certain. The CDR3 is 13 amino acids. V lost 2 bases and J lost 8, with 15 bases in between. In germline, CDR1 is GTSNPN, CDR2 SVGIG (reference sequence). As DNA, the CDR3 is TGTGCCTGGAGTTACCCCCTCGGACTCGGCTACACCTTC. Translating it yields CAWSYPLGLGYTF.